Here is one T cell receptor beta chain with its context. The CDR3 consists of 18 residues. CDR1 is LNHDA, CDR2 SQIVND, per germline (reference sequence). V was cut by 0 bases and J by 0 bases, with 16 bases left in between. Sequencing was performed with immunoSEQ multiplex PCR; in TCRdb, only in-frame clones are kept and a portion is missing. The sample has approximately 59,000 clones, more than 80% seen once; the top ten hold 25% to 40%. This record comes from a study of blood T cell repertoires in COVID-19. The rearrangement links TRBV19 to TRBJ2-3; maybe TRBD1 (6 bases). Sequenced sample: peripheral blood. This sequence was found in a man in his 60s with COVID-19, enrolled during active disease. In DNA, the CDR3 is TGTGCCAGTAGTATAGATCATGGACAGCATATTAGCACAGATACGCAGTATTTT. Amino acids: CASSIDHGQHISTDTQYF. The whole variable domain, filled in from reference TRBV19 and TRBJ2-3, reads DGGITQSPKYLFRKEGQNVTLSCEQNLNHDAMYWYRQDPGQGLRLIYYSQIVNDFQKGDIAEGYSVSREKKESFPLTVTSAQKNPTAFYLCASSIDHGQHISTDTQYFGPGTRLTVL.